These 32 T cell receptor beta chains were all obtained from the same sample, sequenced in a study of OX40 agonist ivuxolimab in advanced cancers. Sequencing was performed with immunoSEQ multiplex PCR; in TCRdb, only in-frame clones are kept and a portion is missing. The data show about 54,000 clones, 80% to 95% seen once. The sequenced sample was CD4+ or CD8+ T cells sorted from blood, obtained in a trial of the OX40 agonist ivuxolimab. The receptors come from an adult with an advanced solid tumor such as melanoma, head and neck, liver or kidney cancer.

In its sample, this clone was seen once. The identical CDR3 is also encoded by other nucleotide sequences in the sample. This chain joins TRBV7-2 and TRBJ1-4; D unresolved. In germline, CDR1 is SGHTA, CDR2 FQGNSA. This CDR3 is built from 12 residues. V was pared by 5 bases and J by 8 bases, with 9 bases between. The CDR3 protein is CASSPQGEKLFF. DNA of the CDR3: TGTGCCAGCAGCCCCCAAGGGGAAAAACTGTTTTTT.

V gene TRBV5-1 combines with J gene TRBJ2-3, with 13 bases lining up with TRBD2. This CDR3 is 16 amino acids long. The junction had 4 bases not matched to a gene; V was cut back by 2 bases and J by 4 bases. From germline, CDR1 is SGHRS and CDR2 YFSETQ. The CDR3 DNA reads TGCGCCAGCAGCTTCCGACTAGCGGGAGGATCAGATACGCAGTATTTT. This sequence encodes CASSFRLAGGSDTQYF. The whole variable domain, filled in from reference TRBV5-1 and TRBJ2-3, reads KAGVTQTPRYLIKTRGQQVTLSCSPISGHRSVSWYQQTPGQGLQFLFEYFSETQRNKGNFPGRFSGRQFSNSRSEMNVSTLELGDSALYLCASSFRLAGGSDTQYFGPGTRLTVL.

The J gene is TRBJ1-5, the V gene TRBV10-3, with D perhaps TRBD1 (6 bases). Trimming cost V 4 bases and J 3 bases, with 10 bases left between them. The CDR3 is 14 residues long. Germline values: CDR1 ENHRY, CDR2 SYGVKD. The CDR3: CAISGGQANQPQHF. In DNA form, the CDR3 reads TGTGCCATCAGTGGGGGGCAGGCCAATCAGCCCCAGCATTTT.

About this clone itself: Other DNA sequences within the sample encode an identical CDR3. The rearrangement uses TRBV2 and TRBJ2-1, with D possibly matching TRBD2 (6 bases). Trimming took off 8 bases at V and 7 bases at J, with 6 bases between the two ends. CDR3 length equals 10 residues. Germline V gene data show CDR1 as SNHLY and CDR2 as FYNNEI. The CDR3 loop reads CASGGNEQFF. CDR3 nucleotide sequence: TGTGCCAGCGGGGGGAATGAGCAGTTCTTC.

The V and J genes are TRBV7-2 and TRBJ1-5; the D is unclear. CDR3 length: 13 residues. V was pared by 5 bases and J by 11 bases, with 16 bases between. Germline-derived CDR1 and CDR2 are SGHTA and FQGNSA. The DNA of the CDR3 is TGTGCCAGCAGCCTTCAGGTCGGACGGTCCCAGCATTTT. Protein product: CASSLQVGRSQHF.

The chain employs TRBV4-2 and TRBJ2-5; 7 nucleotides line up with TRBD1. The J call may not be correct, given that the DNA end is closer to TRBJ2-7. Germline CDR1 is LGHNA and CDR2 is YNFKEQ. The CDR3 loop spans 14 amino acids. CDR3 sequence reads: CASSPGTEIYEQYF. Written as DNA, the CDR3 is TGTGCCAGCAGCCCCGGGACAGAGATATACGAGCAGTACTTC.

This chain links TRBV6-5 with TRBJ1-5; no firm D call. The CDR3 contains 13 residues. Trimming pared 6 bases from V and 1 base from J, leaving 7 bases between. Germline lookup yields CDR1 MNHEY and CDR2 SVGAGI. The CDR3: CASRLDSNQPQHF. DNA for the CDR3: TGTGCCAGCAGGCTAGACAGCAATCAGCCCCAGCATTTT.

This sequence joins TRBV7-9 and TRBJ1-1; D is uncertain. Germline values: CDR1 SEHNR, CDR2 FQNEAQ (reference sequence). V was cut by 5 bases and J by 0 bases, with 1 base left in between. This CDR3 is built from 11 residues. CDR3 sequence reads: CASSLNTEAFF. CDR3 DNA: TGTGCCAGCAGCCTGAACACTGAAGCTTTCTTT.

The CDR3 spells CASSFSGREETQYF. The CDR3 DNA sequence: TGCGCCAGCAGCTTTAGCGGGAGGGAAGAGACCCAGTACTTC. V usage is TRBV5-1 and J usage is TRBJ2-5; TRBD2 matches 11 bases. The CDR3 runs to 14 residues. Germline V gene sequence: CDR1 SGHRS, CDR2 YFSETQ. J lost 3 bases, V lost 2 bases, and 0 bases had no gene match.

This clone appeared a single time. The J gene is TRBJ2-1, the V gene TRBV20-1; no reliable D call. Germline loops: CDR1 DFQATT, CDR2 SNEGSKA (reference sequence). Trimming cost V 6 bases and J 4 bases, with 7 bases left between them. The CDR3 has 11 residues. The CDR3 DNA reads as TGCAGTGCCCAACGTTACAATGAGCAGTTCTTC. It translates to CSAQRYNEQFF.

The chain recombines TRBV7-2 with TRBJ1-4; 8 bases match TRBD1. Germline V lookup: CDR1 SGHTA, CDR2 FQGNSA. The CDR3 loop spans 15 amino acids. The V and J ends lost 3 bases and 8 bases, in that order; junction bases with no gene match: 8. The CDR3 region has the DNA TGTGCCAGCAGCTTCAGACAGGGGTGGATGGAAAAACTGTTTTTT. As protein: CASSFRQGWMEKLFF.

V gene TRBV5-1 combines with J gene TRBJ1-3; D not certain. V lost 4 bases and J 0 bases, leaving 8 bases between the germline ends. The CDR3 loop spans 14 amino acids. Germline V gene sequence: CDR1 SGHRS, CDR2 YFSETQ. CDR3 nucleotide sequence: TGCGCCAGCAGCCCCCTTAGCTCTGGAAACACCATATATTTT. Amino acid sequence: CASSPLSSGNTIYF.

The chain carries TRBV28 and TRBJ1-6; D is undetermined. This CDR3 comprises 16 residues. The ends were cut back, 6 bases at V and 0 bases at J, with 12 bases in the middle. Germline V lookup: CDR1 MDHEN, CDR2 SYDVKM. The CDR3 loop is CASREGSPSYNSPLHF. CDR3 nucleotides: TGTGCCAGCAGAGAGGGCTCTCCCTCCTATAATTCACCCCTCCACTTT.

V is TRBV29-1 and J is TRBJ2-5; D unresolved. The ends were cut back, 4 bases at V and 1 base at J, with 7 bases in the middle. Germline V gene lookup returns CDR1 SQVTM and CDR2 ANQGSEA. The length of the CDR3 is 12 residues. CDR3 protein: CSVGGAQETQYF. The CDR3 DNA reads TGCAGCGTTGGGGGTGCCCAAGAGACCCAGTACTTC. Full variable domain (remainder filled in from reference TRBV29-1 and TRBJ2-5): SAVISQKPSRDICQRGTSLTIQCQVDSQVTMMFWYRQQPGQSLTLIATANQGSEATYESGFVIDKFPISRPNLTFSTLTVSNMSPEDSSIYLCSVGGAQETQYFGPGTRLLVL.

The chain couples TRBV28 to TRBJ2-1; 10 bases line up with TRBD1. Per the germline V gene, CDR1 is MDHEN and CDR2 is SYDVKM. J gave up 2 bases and V 3 bases, and 4 bases lay outside the gene matches. This CDR3 has 16 amino acids. The CDR3 reads CASSFRGQGTYNEQFF. As DNA, the CDR3 is TGTGCCAGCAGTTTTAGGGGACAGGGGACCTACAATGAGCAGTTCTTC. The full variable domain, in which reference TRBV28 and TRBJ2-1 provide the parts outside the CDR3, is DVKVTQSSRYLVKRTGEKVFLECVQDMDHENMFWYRQDPGLGLRLIYFSYDVKMKEKGDIPEGYSVSREKKERFSLILESASTNQTSMYLCASSFRGQGTYNEQFFGPGTRLTVL.

This clone has a single count. The chain recombines TRBV28 with TRBJ1-2, with D tentatively TRBD1 (6 bases). CDR3 length: 16 residues. V lost 1 base and J 5 bases, leaving 17 bases between the germline ends. The germline V gene has CDR1 MDHEN and CDR2 SYDVKM. The CDR3: CASSLSGVWGLYGYTF. CDR3 coding DNA: TGTGCCAGCAGTTTATCGGGTGTTTGGGGGCTGTATGGCTACACCTTC.

The J gene is TRBJ2-7, the V gene TRBV28; a weak D match, TRBD2 (6 bases). Trimming removed 7 bases from V and 3 bases from J, with 19 bases in between. Looked up from germline, CDR1 is MDHEN and CDR2 is SYDVKM. The CDR3 loop spans 15 amino acids. The CDR3 spells CASTPSGGAGYEQYF. Written as DNA, the CDR3 is TGTGCCAGCACTCCTAGTGGCGGGGCGGGCTACGAGCAGTACTTC.

The gene calls are TRBV5-4 and TRBJ1-4; D uncertain. Germline-derived CDR1 and CDR2 are SGHNT and YYREEE (reference sequence). V lost 4 bases and J 7 bases, leaving 17 bases between the germline ends. This CDR3 contains 15 residues. CDR3 sequence: CASSRGFSNTEKLFF. CDR3 DNA sequence: TGTGCCAGCAGCCGAGGGTTCTCTAATACTGAAAAACTGTTTTTT.

This clone was seen only once. The chain joins TRBV28 to TRBJ2-7; D possibly uses TRBD1 or TRBD2 (5 bases each). Germline CDR1 and CDR2: MDHEN and SYDVKM. CDR3 length: 15 amino acids. The V end was cut by 4 bases, the J end by 3 bases, with 16 bases between. DNA for the CDR3: TGTGCCAGCAGTTCAGCCGGGACGGGGCGCTACGAGCAGTACTTC. Protein: CASSSAGTGRYEQYF.

This sequence joins TRBV7-9 and TRBJ2-7; TRBD2 matches at 7 bases. CDR1 and CDR2 from the germline V gene are SEHNR and FQNEAQ (reference sequence). Germline trimming cut 5 bases from V and 2 bases from J; bases unmatched to any gene: 18. The CDR3 totals 18 residues. The CDR3 region is CASSQRASERGTPYEQYF. For the CDR3, the DNA is TGTGCCAGCAGCCAAAGGGCTAGCGAGCGGGGTACACCCTACGAGCAGTACTTC.

This sequence joins TRBV28 and TRBJ1-5; D may be TRBD1 (6 bases). This CDR3 contains 12 residues. The V gene's germline CDR1 is MDHEN and CDR2 SYDVKM. In nucleotides, the CDR3 is TGTGCGACCGGGGGCCACAATCAGCCCCAGCATTTT. This translates into CATGGHNQPQHF.

The chain has TRBV12-5 and TRBJ2-3, with D possibly being TRBD1 (6 bases). V was clipped by 6 bases and J by 2 bases, with 21 bases between them. Germline V lookup: CDR1 LGHNT, CDR2 FRNRAP. This CDR3 has 17 residues. The CDR3 here is CASGPRTVLIYTDTQYF. The DNA for the CDR3 is TGTGCTAGTGGCCCCCGGACAGTCCTTATTTACACAGATACGCAGTATTTT.

The chain recombines TRBV9 with TRBJ2-2, with TRBD1 matching over 7 bases. The CDR3 consists of 17 residues. V lost 0 bases and J lost 2; bases outside the gene matches: 7. CDR1 and CDR2 from the germline V gene are SGDLS and YYNGEE. The CDR3 region is CASSVGAGGSNTGELFF. CDR3 bases: TGTGCCAGCAGCGTAGGGGCAGGGGGATCAAACACCGGGGAGCTGTTTTTT.

Concerning this clone: Other nucleotide sequences from this sample produce the same CDR3. J is TRBJ2-5 and V is TRBV7-9; 11 bases line up with TRBD2. Germline V CDR1 and CDR2: SEHNR, FQNEAQ (reference sequence). The CDR3 has 18 residues. Losses at the gene ends were 5 bases for V and 0 bases for J; bases not matched to a gene: 11. The chain's CDR3 is CASSPSSGGLRDQETQYF. The CDR3 DNA reads as TGTGCCAGCAGCCCCTCTAGCGGGGGGCTTCGGGACCAAGAGACCCAGTACTTC.

This clone came up once. The chain combines TRBV19 with TRBJ2-7, with 9 bases lining up with TRBD1. Germline lookup yields CDR1 LNHDA and CDR2 SQIVND (reference sequence). The CDR3 runs 15 residues. J gave up 0 bases and V 2 bases, and 2 bases lay outside the gene matches. In nucleotides, the CDR3 is TGTGCCAGTAGTATAACGGGACAGGGCTCCTACGAGCAGTACTTC. It is translated as CASSITGQGSYEQYF.

The J gene is TRBJ1-5, the V gene TRBV11-2; D might be TRBD1 (5 bases). The ends were cut back, 3 bases at V and 3 bases at J, with 9 bases in the middle. The CDR3 is 14 amino acids. The germline CDR1 and CDR2 sequences are SGHAT and FQNNGV. The DNA for the CDR3 is TGTGCCAGCAGCTTCCCCGGGGCCAATCAGCCCCAGCATTTT. Protein product: CASSFPGANQPQHF.

This clone was observed once. This CDR3 is CASSVEGLTGELFF. The CDR3 DNA is TGTGCCAGCAGCGTAGAAGGCTTGACCGGGGAGCTGTTTTTT. The chain combines TRBV9 with TRBJ2-2; D ambiguous. Germline V gene sequence: CDR1 SGDLS, CDR2 YYNGEE. Trimming removed 0 bases at V and 5 bases at J, with 8 bases between. This CDR3 region has 14 residues.

As to this clone: Other DNA sequences in this specimen translate into the identical CDR3. The chain joins TRBV18 to TRBJ1-1; no firm D call. CDR1 is KGHSH and CDR2 is LQKENI in the germline V gene. Deletions cut 1 base from V and 1 base from J, with 4 bases between. The CDR3 has 13 residues. This CDR3 reads CASSPQANTEAFF. The CDR3 DNA follows: TGTGCCAGCTCACCACAGGCGAACACTGAAGCTTTCTTT.

V is TRBV5-6 and J is TRBJ1-3; tentatively, D is TRBD1 (6 bases). The V end lost 0 bases, the J end lost 0 bases, and 10 bases lay between the germline ends. Per germline, CDR1 SGHDT and CDR2 YYEEEE. This CDR3 has 16 amino acids. The CDR3 spells CASSLATGHSGNTIYF. The CDR3 DNA sequence: TGTGCCAGCAGCTTGGCGACAGGCCACTCTGGAAACACCATATATTTT.

The chain employs TRBV6-5 and TRBJ1-3; no reliable D call. Deletions cut 11 bases from V and 11 bases from J, with 25 bases between. This CDR3 has 14 amino acids. Germline V lookup: CDR1 MNHEY, CDR2 SVGAGI. CDR3 loop: CAPRGRDVGIAIYF. The CDR3 DNA reads TGTGCCCCCCGAGGGCGCGATGTGGGGATAGCCATATATTTT.

The J gene is TRBJ1-2, the V gene TRBV6-1; D possibly corresponds to TRBD1 (6 bases). The germline V gene has CDR1 MNHNS and CDR2 SASEGT. V was shortened by 4 bases and J by 7 bases, with 13 bases between the two germline ends. This CDR3 is built from 13 residues. The CDR3 sequence is CASSVTGPLGYTF. CDR3 sequence (DNA): TGTGCCAGCAGTGTAACAGGGCCCCTTGGCTACACCTTC.

V usage is TRBV5-1 and J usage is TRBJ2-5; possible D gene TRBD1, 8 bases. Trimming removed 2 bases from V and 5 bases from J, with 19 bases in between. Germline assignment: CDR1 SGHRS and CDR2 YFSETQ. The CDR3 runs to 16 residues. The CDR3 DNA reads TGCGCCAGCAGCTTCTTACAGGGGGGGCTGATGGAGACCCAGTACTTC. Protein sequence: CASSFLQGGLMETQYF.